The rows below give T cell receptor beta chains drawn from one sample of a study of blood T cells in healthy people across ages. MiXCR, applied by TCRdb to the 5' RACE reads, yields one record per CDR3 protein. This sample has 550,000 to 700,000 distinct CDR3 sequences, with 27% found just once. The sample comprised blood. The receptors originated from a woman between 65 and 79 years old in good health. CDR3s include the opening cysteine and the closing phenylalanine or tryptophan. D genes are given only for firm matches. Expanded clones are given a class, and other clones once, few, many or no size at all.

CDR3 protein: CASSRLAGGYNEQFF; CDR3 DNA: TGTGCCAGCAGCCGACTAGCGGGGGGATACAATGAGCAGTTCTTC; D gene: TRBD2; clone size: many; J gene: TRBJ2-1; V gene: TRBV2
CDR3 protein: CASSSTSGLSDTQYF; CDR3 DNA: TGTGCCAGCAGTTCGACTAGCGGTCTTTCAGATACGCAGTATTTT; D gene: TRBD2; clone size: few; J gene: TRBJ2-3; V gene: TRBV12-3/TRBV12-4
CDR3 protein: CSARRSGTSQETQYF; CDR3 DNA: TGCAGTGCTAGACGTTCCGGGACTAGCCAAGAGACCCAGTACTTC; D gene: TRBD2; clone size: many; J gene: TRBJ2-5; V gene: TRBV20-1
CDR3 protein: CASERQRTDTQYF; CDR3 DNA: TGTGCCAGCGAGCGACAACGCACAGATACGCAGTATTTT; D gene: -; clone size: few; J gene: TRBJ2-3; V gene: TRBV6-6
CDR3 protein: CASSLTSGGEEQYF; CDR3 DNA: TGTGCCAGCAGCTTAACAAGCGGGGGGGAAGAGCAGTACTTC; D gene: TRBD2; clone size: -; J gene: TRBJ2-7; V gene: TRBV11-2
CDR3 protein: CSAYRQLEQYF; CDR3 DNA: TGCAGTGCTTATAGACAGCTCGAGCAGTACTTC; D gene: -; clone size: -; J gene: TRBJ2-7; V gene: TRBV20-1
CDR3 protein: CASSDMSTEAFF; CDR3 DNA: TGTGCCAGCAGCGATATGTCCACTGAAGCTTTCTTT; D gene: -; clone size: many; J gene: TRBJ1-1; V gene: TRBV7-9
CDR3 protein: CSAAGGPGNEQFF; CDR3 DNA: TGCAGTGCGGCGGGGGGGCCGGGGAATGAGCAGTTCTTC; D gene: TRBD2; clone size: -; J gene: TRBJ2-1; V gene: TRBV20-1
CDR3 protein: CASSQFRGGTSGNEQFF; CDR3 DNA: TGTGCCAGCAGCCAATTCCGTGGGGGGACTAGCGGGAATGAGCAGTTCTTC; D gene: TRBD2; clone size: few; J gene: TRBJ2-1; V gene: TRBV3-1
CDR3 protein: CASSQTSGAETQYF; CDR3 DNA: TGTGCCAGCAGCCAGACTAGCGGGGCTGAGACCCAGTACTTC; D gene: TRBD2; clone size: many; J gene: TRBJ2-5; V gene: TRBV4-2
CDR3 protein: CASSSGRQGRAGEPFF; CDR3 DNA: TGTGCCAGCAGTTCCGGACGGCAGGGACGGGCCGGGGAGCCGTTTTTT; D gene: -; clone size: -; J gene: TRBJ2-2; V gene: TRBV7-9
CDR3 protein: CSASERDRGEYQYF; CDR3 DNA: TGCAGTGCTAGTGAAAGAGACAGGGGAGAGTACCAGTACTTC; D gene: TRBD1; clone size: once; J gene: TRBJ2-5; V gene: TRBV20-1
CDR3 protein: CASIEGGIANEKLFF; CDR3 DNA: TGTGCCAGCATCGAGGGTGGAATTGCTAATGAAAAACTGTTTTTT; D gene: -; clone size: few; J gene: TRBJ1-4; V gene: TRBV2
CDR3 protein: CASSQSGAETQYF; CDR3 DNA: TGTGCTAGCAGCCAGAGCGGGGCAGAGACCCAGTACTTC; D gene: TRBD2; clone size: -; J gene: TRBJ2-5; V gene: TRBV7-7
CDR3 protein: CSVDRINTETFF; CDR3 DNA: TGCAGCGTTGACAGGATAAACACTGAAACTTTCTTT; D gene: -; clone size: -; J gene: TRBJ1-1; V gene: TRBV29-1
CDR3 protein: CASSLPQGREAFF; CDR3 DNA: TGTGCCAGCAGCTTACCACAGGGTAGGGAAGCTTTCTTT; D gene: -; clone size: -; J gene: TRBJ1-1; V gene: TRBV11-2
CDR3 protein: CASSSGWTREKLFF; CDR3 DNA: TGCGCCAGCAGCTCGGGGTGGACACGTGAAAAACTGTTTTTT; D gene: -; clone size: many; J gene: TRBJ1-4; V gene: TRBV5-1
CDR3 protein: CASSYGALNKGEQYF; CDR3 DNA: TGTGCCAGCAGTTATGGGGCCCTGAATAAAGGCGAGCAGTACTTC; D gene: -; clone size: -; J gene: TRBJ2-7; V gene: TRBV6-5
CDR3 protein: CASSPWGVVQNTIYF; CDR3 DNA: TGTGCCAGCAGCCCCTGGGGGGTCGTGCAGAACACCATATATTTT; D gene: -; clone size: -; J gene: TRBJ1-3; V gene: TRBV27
CDR3 protein: CASSARGILEGIQYF; CDR3 DNA: TGTGCCAGCAGCGCACGCGGGATTCTAGAAGGCATTCAGTACTTC; D gene: -; clone size: -; J gene: TRBJ2-4; V gene: TRBV7-9
CDR3 protein: CASSPQGVIGYTF; CDR3 DNA: TGTGCCAGCAGCCCACAGGGGGTGATCGGCTACACCTTC; D gene: TRBD1; clone size: few; J gene: TRBJ1-2; V gene: TRBV7-2
CDR3 protein: CASSQDRVEQFF; CDR3 DNA: TGTGCCAGCAGCCAAGATAGAGTTGAGCAGTTCTTC; D gene: -; clone size: few; J gene: TRBJ2-1; V gene: TRBV4-2
CDR3 protein: CSAREPPYSTIYF; CDR3 DNA: TGCAGTGCTAGAGAACCCCCGTACTCCACCATATATTTT; D gene: -; clone size: few; J gene: TRBJ1-3; V gene: TRBV20-1
CDR3 protein: CASSYSPVTGNTIYF; CDR3 DNA: TGTGCCAGCAGTTACTCACCGGTCACTGGAAACACCATATATTTT; D gene: -; clone size: -; J gene: TRBJ1-3; V gene: TRBV6-5
CDR3 protein: CASSRGTGSSGNTIYF; CDR3 DNA: TGTGCCAGCTCACGGGGCACAGGGAGCTCTGGAAACACCATATATTTT; D gene: -; clone size: few; J gene: TRBJ1-3; V gene: TRBV18
CDR3 protein: CASSQTDSGASTDTQYF; CDR3 DNA: TGTGCCAGCAGCCAAACGGATAGCGGGGCTAGCACAGATACGCAGTATTTT; D gene: TRBD2; clone size: -; J gene: TRBJ2-3; V gene: TRBV4-2
CDR3 protein: CASSFGLYSGNTIYF; CDR3 DNA: TGTGCCAGCAGCTTCGGACTGTACTCTGGAAACACCATATATTTT; D gene: -; clone size: -; J gene: TRBJ1-3; V gene: TRBV5-6
CDR3 protein: CASSQVGTAGRFAPLHF; CDR3 DNA: TGCGCCAGCAGCCAAGTCGGGACCGCGGGGCGTTTTGCACCCCTCCACTTT; D gene: -; clone size: -; J gene: TRBJ1-6; V gene: TRBV4-3
CDR3 protein: CASAVYGYQETQYF; CDR3 DNA: TGTGCCAGCGCAGTTTACGGATACCAAGAGACCCAGTACTTC; D gene: -; clone size: -; J gene: TRBJ2-5; V gene: TRBV27
CDR3 protein: CASSELGSGGQETQYF; CDR3 DNA: TGTGCCAGCAGTGAATTAGGTAGCGGGGGACAAGAGACCCAGTACTTC; D gene: TRBD2; clone size: -; J gene: TRBJ2-5; V gene: TRBV7-2
CDR3 protein: CASSYVGAWTFF; CDR3 DNA: TGTGCCAGCAGTTACGTGGGGGCTTGGACTTTCTTT; D gene: -; clone size: -; J gene: TRBJ1-1; V gene: TRBV6-6
CDR3 protein: CASSLVRSTDTQYF; CDR3 DNA: TGTGCCAGCAGCTTAGTACGGAGCACAGATACGCAGTATTTT; D gene: -; clone size: -; J gene: TRBJ2-3; V gene: TRBV12-3/TRBV12-4
CDR3 protein: CSVSATGTNYGYTF; CDR3 DNA: TGCAGCGTCTCTGCGACAGGGACAAACTATGGCTACACCTTC; D gene: TRBD1; clone size: few; J gene: TRBJ1-2; V gene: TRBV29-1
CDR3 protein: CASNRGRDTQYF; CDR3 DNA: TGTGCCAGCAATCGGGGTAGAGATACGCAGTATTTT; D gene: -; clone size: few; J gene: TRBJ2-3; V gene: TRBV6-1
CDR3 protein: CASSLGYRSNEKLFF; CDR3 DNA: TGTGCCAGCAGCTTAGGGTACAGGAGTAATGAAAAACTGTTTTTT; D gene: -; clone size: -; J gene: TRBJ1-4; V gene: TRBV7-2
CDR3 protein: CASSITGEKLFF; CDR3 DNA: TGTGCCAGCAGTATCACAGGGGAAAAACTGTTTTTT; D gene: -; clone size: -; J gene: TRBJ1-4; V gene: TRBV6-6
CDR3 protein: CAISEGPEYNSPLHF; CDR3 DNA: TGTGCCATCAGTGAAGGGCCTGAGTATAATTCACCCCTCCACTTT; D gene: -; clone size: -; J gene: TRBJ1-6; V gene: TRBV10-3
CDR3 protein: CASSHGQGRDEQYF; CDR3 DNA: TGTGCCAGCAGCCACGGACAGGGTAGGGACGAGCAGTACTTC; D gene: TRBD1; clone size: -; J gene: TRBJ2-7; V gene: TRBV3-1
CDR3 protein: CASSSVTSEQYF; CDR3 DNA: TGTGCCAGCAGTTCCGTGACGAGCGAGCAGTACTTC; D gene: -; clone size: -; J gene: TRBJ2-7; V gene: TRBV12-3/TRBV12-4
CDR3 protein: CASSLEADSGELFF; CDR3 DNA: TGTGCCAGTAGTCTTGAGGCAGACTCCGGGGAGCTGTTTTTT; D gene: -; clone size: -; J gene: TRBJ2-2; V gene: TRBV19
CDR3 protein: CASSSASGTSVHNEQFF; CDR3 DNA: TGTGCCAGCAGTTCGGCCTCCGGGACTAGCGTGCACAATGAGCAGTTCTTC; D gene: TRBD2; clone size: -; J gene: TRBJ2-1; V gene: TRBV27
CDR3 protein: CASSQDSGRRNYGYTF; CDR3 DNA: TGTGCCAGCAGCCAAGATTCGGGCAGGCGAAACTATGGCTACACCTTC; D gene: -; clone size: many; J gene: TRBJ1-2; V gene: TRBV3-1
CDR3 protein: CSAYVSYEQYF; CDR3 DNA: TGCAGTGCTTACGTTTCCTACGAGCAGTACTTC; D gene: -; clone size: -; J gene: TRBJ2-7; V gene: TRBV20-1
CDR3 protein: CASSLDREKLFF; CDR3 DNA: TGTGCCAGCAGTTTAGATCGGGAAAAACTGTTTTTT; D gene: -; clone size: -; J gene: TRBJ1-4; V gene: TRBV12-3/TRBV12-4
CDR3 protein: CSARGGTSGGEQFF; CDR3 DNA: TGCAGTGCTAGAGGTGGGACTAGCGGGGGTGAGCAGTTCTTC; D gene: TRBD2; clone size: -; J gene: TRBJ2-1; V gene: TRBV20-1